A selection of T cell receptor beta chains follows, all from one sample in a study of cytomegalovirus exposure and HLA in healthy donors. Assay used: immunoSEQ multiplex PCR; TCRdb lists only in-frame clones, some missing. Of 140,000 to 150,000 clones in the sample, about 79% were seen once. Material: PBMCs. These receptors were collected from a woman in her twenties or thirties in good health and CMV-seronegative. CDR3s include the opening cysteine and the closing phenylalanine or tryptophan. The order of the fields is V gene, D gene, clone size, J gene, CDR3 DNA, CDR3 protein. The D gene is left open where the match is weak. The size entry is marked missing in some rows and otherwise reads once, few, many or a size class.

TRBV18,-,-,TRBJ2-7,TGTGCCAGCTCACCGGGCGGGGGCGCCGAGCAGTACTTC,CASSPGGGAEQYF
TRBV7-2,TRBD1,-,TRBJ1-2,TGTGCCAGCAGCTTATCAGGGGGCGCTGGGTATGGCTACACCTTC,CASSLSGGAGYGYTF
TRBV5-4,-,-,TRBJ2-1,TGTGCCAGCAGCCCAGCCGGGACTCCATTTTACAATGAGCAGTTCTTC,CASSPAGTPFYNEQFF
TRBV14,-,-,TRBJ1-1,TGTGCCAGCAGCCAAAGTCTCGGGACTGAAGCTTTCTTT,CASSQSLGTEAFF
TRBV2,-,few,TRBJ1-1,TGTGCCAGTTTACAGGGCGCGAACACTGAAGCTTTCTTT,CASLQGANTEAFF
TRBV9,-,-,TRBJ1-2,TGTGCCAGCAGCGTAGGAGGGGGAGGGGGCTATGGCTACACCTTC,CASSVGGGGGYGYTF
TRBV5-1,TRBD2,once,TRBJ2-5,TGCGCCAGCAGCCCTGGACTAGGAGAGACCCAGTACTTC,CASSPGLGETQYF
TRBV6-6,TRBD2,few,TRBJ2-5,TGTGCCAGCAGTTACGGTCTAGCGGGGGGTCTGGAGACCCAGTACTTC,CASSYGLAGGLETQYF
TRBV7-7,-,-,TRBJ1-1,TGTGCCAGCAGCTTAGGCCAGGGCACTGAAGCTTTCTTT,CASSLGQGTEAFF
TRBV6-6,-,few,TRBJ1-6,TGTGCCAGCAGTCAGGGACTTAATTCACCCCTCCACTTT,CASSQGLNSPLHF
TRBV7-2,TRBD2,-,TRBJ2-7,TGTGCCAGCAGCTTAACGGGGGGGACTTACGAGCAGTACTTC,CASSLTGGTYEQYF
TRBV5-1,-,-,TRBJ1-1,TGCGCCAGCAGCGCTGGGACACCGAACACTGAAGCTTTCTTT,CASSAGTPNTEAFF
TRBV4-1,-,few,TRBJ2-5,TGCGCCAGCAGCCAAGATGAGGTCCTGGGTAAGACCCAGTACTTC,CASSQDEVLGKTQYF
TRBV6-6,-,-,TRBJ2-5,TGTGCCAGCAGTTACTTAAATAAACTATCCGAGACCCAGTACTTC,CASSYLNKLSETQYF
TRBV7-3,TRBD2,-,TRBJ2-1,TGTGCCAGCAGCTTACTAGCGGCGGATGAGCAGTTCTTC,CASSLLAADEQFF
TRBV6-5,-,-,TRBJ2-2,TGTGCCAGCAGTTCCCACATCGCCGGGGAGCTGTTTTTT,CASSSHIAGELFF
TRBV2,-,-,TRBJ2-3,TGTGCCAGCAGACAGCAGGGCACAGATACGCAGTATTTT,CASRQQGTDTQYF
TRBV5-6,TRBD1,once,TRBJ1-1,TGTGCCAGCAGCCCTTTCACAGGGGGCAGGACTGAAGCTTTCTTT,CASSPFTGGRTEAFF
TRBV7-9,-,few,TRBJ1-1,TGTGCCAGCAGCCCGGATCGGCAGGGAGGCACTGAAGCTTTCTTT,CASSPDRQGGTEAFF
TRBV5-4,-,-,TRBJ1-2,TGTGCCAGCAGCCTCACAGGAGTTCTTAACTATGGCTACACCTTC,CASSLTGVLNYGYTF
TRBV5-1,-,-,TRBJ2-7,TGCGCCAGCAGCTTGGATTCAGGGTCCCCGGAGCAGTACTTC,CASSLDSGSPEQYF
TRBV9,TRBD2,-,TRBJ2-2,TGTGCCAGCAGCGTAGACCTCTTCGGGGGGGCCGGGGAGCTGTTTTTT,CASSVDLFGGAGELFF
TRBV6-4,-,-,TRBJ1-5,TGTGCCAGCAGTCCCCGGGGGGACAATCAGCCCCAGCATTTT,CASSPRGDNQPQHF
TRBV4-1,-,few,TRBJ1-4,TGCGCCAGCAGCCATTCGACAGGAGGCGCTGAAAAACTGTTTTTT,CASSHSTGGAEKLFF
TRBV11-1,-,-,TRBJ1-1,TGTGCCAGCAGCTTAGCGTCCGGGGGGCCGACTGAAGCTTTCTTT,CASSLASGGPTEAFF
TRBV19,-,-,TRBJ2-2,TGTGCCAGTAGCCTCCGCGGCACCGGGGAGCTGTTTTTT,CASSLRGTGELFF
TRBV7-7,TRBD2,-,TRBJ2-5,TGTGCTAGCAGCTTAGGTAGCGGGGGGTTAGAGACCCAGTACTTC,CASSLGSGGLETQYF
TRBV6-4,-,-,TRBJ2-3,TGTGCCAGCAGTCCACAGGGTATATCAGATACGCAGTATTTT,CASSPQGISDTQYF
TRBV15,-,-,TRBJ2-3,TGTGCCACCAGCAGAGATCTAGTAGATACGCAGTATTTT,CATSRDLVDTQYF
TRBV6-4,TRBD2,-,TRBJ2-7,TGTGCCAGCTCCCTCAGGGAGGGATACGAGCAGTACTTC,CASSLREGYEQYF
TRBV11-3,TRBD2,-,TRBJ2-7,TGTGCCAGCAGCTTAGTCCAGGGGCGGGGGGGGTCCTACGAGCAGTACTTC,CASSLVQGRGGSYEQYF
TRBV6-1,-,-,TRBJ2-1,TGTGCCAGCAGTCCCGGGACCTACAATGAGCAGTTCTTC,CASSPGTYNEQFF
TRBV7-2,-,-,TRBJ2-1,TGTGCCAGCAGCCGACAGCGAAATGAGCAGTTCTTC,CASSRQRNEQFF
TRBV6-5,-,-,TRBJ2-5,TGTGCCAGCAGGTCAATAGAGACCCAGTACTTC,CASRSIETQYF
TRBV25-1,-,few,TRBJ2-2,TGTGCCAGCAGCGATGGTGGGGGGGCAAACACCGGGGAGCTGTTTTTT,CASSDGGGANTGELFF